These T cell receptor beta chains were read from a single sample in a study of T cell repertoires in cytomegalovirus infection. Using its own MiXCR run on the reads, TCRdb lists one record per CDR3 protein. The sample shows about 740,000 distinct CDR3 sequences, roughly a third of them seen only once. The sequenced material came from PBMCs. The source is a human donor in good health (CMV status not recorded). Some clones in this sample may be carry-over from other donors' samples. Both conserved end residues are part of each CDR3. D genes are given only for firm matches. Clone sizes are given selectively: once, few, many, or a class where the clone is expanded.

d_gene	abundance	v_gene	j_gene	CDR3nt	CDR3aa
-	few	TRBV7-9	TRBJ1-2	TGTGCCAGCAGCGCTCCCGCAGGGTCCGTTCATCATGGCTACACCTTC	CASSAPAGSVHHGYTF
-	-	TRBV7-2	TRBJ2-1	TGTGCCAGCAGCCGACCTAGCTACAATGAGCAGTTCTTC	CASSRPSYNEQFF
TRBD2	few	TRBV28	TRBJ2-4	TGTGCCAGCAGTTTGATTTGGCGGGAGATGGCCAAAAACATTCAGTACTTC	CASSLIWREMAKNIQYF
TRBD2	many	TRBV7-9	TRBJ2-1	TGTGCCAGCAGCTCCCGTTTAGCGGGAGGGAGGAATGAGCAGTTCTTC	CASSSRLAGGRNEQFF
TRBD2	few	TRBV7-9	TRBJ2-7	TGTGCCAGCAGCTTGAGGACTAGCGGGAGGGGCCCCGCTACGCAGCAGTACTTC	CASSLRTSGRGPATQQYF
TRBD1	-	TRBV5-1	TRBJ1-3	TGCGCCAGCAGCTTCACAGGGGAGCCTGGAAACACCATATATTTT	CASSFTGEPGNTIYF
-	-	TRBV7-9	TRBJ1-4	TGTGCCAGCAGCAGACTACTCCGGGACAAGCGAAATGAAAAACTGTTTTTT	CASSRLLRDKRNEKLFF
-	few	TRBV7-8	TRBJ2-1	TGTGCCAGCAGCTTAACTTGGGGGCCCAACAATGAGCAGTTCTTC	CASSLTWGPNNEQFF
-	few	TRBV4-1	TRBJ1-4	TGCGCCAGCAGCCAGCCTTTCTTACCAGCTAATGAAAAACTGTTTTTT	CASSQPFLPANEKLFF
-	-	TRBV3-1	TRBJ2-3	TGTGCCAGCACCGACGTTGGGGGTAGCACAGATACGCAGTATTTT	CASTDVGGSTDTQYF
TRBD2	once	TRBV5-1	TRBJ2-1	TGCGCCAGCAGCACCGCCGGGACTAGCAACAATGAGCAGTTCTTC	CASSTAGTSNNEQFF
TRBD1	few	TRBV20-1	TRBJ1-2	TGCAGTGCTAGTAGGGACAGATGGCCTAACCCTAACTATGGCTACACCTTC	CSASRDRWPNPNYGYTF
-	few	TRBV7-9	TRBJ2-5	TGTGCCAGCAACCCAAGTGGTGAGACCCAGTACTTC	CASNPSGETQYF
-	-	TRBV20-1	TRBJ1-1	TGCAGTGCTAGAGATATAGGGAGGCAGAACACTGAAGCTTTCTTT	CSARDIGRQNTEAFF
TRBD2	-	TRBV28	TRBJ2-7	TGTGCCAGCAGTTTTCGCGGGAGGACCTTTGATAGGGGGGAGCAGTACTTC	CASSFRGRTFDRGEQYF
-	few	TRBV7-9	TRBJ2-7	TGTGCCACCACTCCCGACCAGGAGGGCGTCTTC	CATTPDQEGVF
TRBD2	-	TRBV20-1	TRBJ2-7	TGCAGTACCACTGAGCGGGGCCAATCCTACGAGCAGTACTTC	CSTTERGQSYEQYF
-	-	TRBV7-2	TRBJ2-1	TGTGCCGGCCGGGCAGCACACAATGAGCAGTTCTTC	CAGRAAHNEQFF
TRBD2	-	TRBV25-1	TRBJ2-7	TGTGCCAGCCATGCGTCTTCGCGGGAGGGCTCTTACGAGCAGTACTTC	CASHASSREGSYEQYF
TRBD1	few	TRBV10-3	TRBJ1-1	TGTGCCATCAGGATCGGACAGGGGTGGAACACTGAAGCTTTCTTT	CAIRIGQGWNTEAFF
-	few	TRBV6-6	TRBJ1-4	TGTGCCAGCAGAGGACAGACGAAGAATGAAAAACTGTTTTTT	CASRGQTKNEKLFF
TRBD1	-	TRBV6-8	TRBJ1-5	TGTGCCAGCAATGACGGACAGGGGTATCAGCCCCAGCATTTT	CASNDGQGYQPQHF
TRBD1	many	TRBV7-2	TRBJ2-3	TGTGCCAGCAGCTCTATCTACAGGGGGACACCAGATACGCAGTATTTT	CASSSIYRGTPDTQYF
-	few	TRBV7-2	TRBJ2-5	TGTGCCAGCAGCCACGGGACCCAGGGAGTGACCCAGTACTTC	CASSHGTQGVTQYF
-	-	TRBV28	TRBJ2-7	TGTGCCAGCAGTTTACATATCCAGGGGAATACGGAGCAGTACTTC	CASSLHIQGNTEQYF
-	-	TRBV2	TRBJ2-7	TGTGCCAGCAGGTGGGGGCCCCTCGAGCAGTACTTC	CASRWGPLEQYF
-	few	TRBV10-3	TRBJ1-1	TGTGCCATCCGAGAACAGGGCGGGGGGAACACTGAAGCTTTCTTT	CAIREQGGGNTEAFF
-	few	TRBV7-2	TRBJ1-6	TGTGCCAGCAGCTTACGGGGACTCCCTCGCTCTGGTAATTCACCCCTCCACTTT	CASSLRGLPRSGNSPLHF
-	-	TRBV20-1	TRBJ2-7	TGCAGTGCTGGGACCCCCGGAACCTACGAGCAGTACTTC	CSAGTPGTYEQYF
-	-	TRBV19	TRBJ1-2	TGTGCCAGTAGTATTGGGCAGAGTTATGGCTACACCTTC	CASSIGQSYGYTF
TRBD1	many	TRBV7-6	TRBJ2-1	TGTGCCAGCAGCTCCAGGCCCTTGGGGTCCGGGACAGGGAAATACAATGAGCAGTTCTTC	CASSSRPLGSGTGKYNEQFF
-	-	TRBV20-1	TRBJ2-7	TGCAGTGGCGATCGTTCCAGCGGGTACGAGCAGTACTTC	CSGDRSSGYEQYF
-	-	TRBV20-1	TRBJ2-7	TGCAGTGCTAGTGGGGATAGCTACGAGCAGTACTTC	CSASGDSYEQYF
-	-	TRBV13	TRBJ2-5	TGTGCCAGCAGCGCTACAGGTCCGGGGACCCAGTACTTC	CASSATGPGTQYF
TRBD1	-	TRBV6-1	TRBJ2-1	TGTGCCACCCTCTGGACAGGGGTCTACATTGAGCAGTGCTTC	CATLWTGVYIEQCF
-	few	TRBV12-3/TRBV12-4	TRBJ1-1	TGTGCCAGCAGTTTTCAGGGAAATTCTTTCTTT	CASSFQGNSFF
-	-	TRBV30	TRBJ2-1	TGTGCCTGGAGTGTGACCCAAACTCGGCCGTTCTTC	CAWSVTQTRPFF
TRBD1	few	TRBV29-1	TRBJ1-5	TGCAGCGTTTCGGACAGGGGAGAACAGCCCCAGCATTTT	CSVSDRGEQPQHF
-	-	TRBV6-1	TRBJ2-1	TGTGCCAGCAGTGAACTCCCCAGCGACAATGAGCAGTTCTTC	CASSELPSDNEQFF
-	-	TRBV10-3	TRBJ1-2	TGTGCCATCAGTGAGGGGAGTTGGGGCTACACCTTC	CAISEGSWGYTF
-	-	TRBV10-3	TRBJ2-2	TGTGCCATCTGTGGGCTGCTAGGGACCGGGGAGCTGTTTTTT	CAICGLLGTGELFF
TRBD2	-	TRBV19	TRBJ2-7	TGTGCCAGTAGTGCCACCGGTCTAGCGGGAGACTTCTTCGAGCAGTACTTC	CASSATGLAGDFFEQYF
TRBD1	many	TRBV7-8	TRBJ2-1	TGTGCCAGCAGCCTCGACAGGGGGCGGGCTGGCAATGAGCAGTTCTTC	CASSLDRGRAGNEQFF
-	few	TRBV28	TRBJ2-7	TGTGCCAGCAGTTTAGAGGGGGTAGAGTACGAGCAGTACTTC	CASSLEGVEYEQYF
-	few	TRBV6-8	TRBJ1-1	TGTGCCAGCAGTACTAGCGAGAACACTGAAGCTTTCTTT	CASSTSENTEAFF
TRBD2	few	TRBV7-2	TRBJ2-3	TGTGCCAGCAGCCCCGGTTTCGCAGGCGGGGGTCGGGCAGATACGCAGTATTTT	CASSPGFAGGGRADTQYF
TRBD2	many	TRBV7-2	TRBJ2-4	TGTGCCAGCAGCTTAGGAGCTAGCGGGAGCCCCAAAAACATTCAGTACTTC	CASSLGASGSPKNIQYF
TRBD1	-	TRBV18	TRBJ1-5	TGTGCCAGCTCCCCTGGACAGGGAAAGGGGCAGCCCCAGCATTTT	CASSPGQGKGQPQHF
TRBD1	few	TRBV5-4	TRBJ1-4	TGTGCCAGCAGCTTGCAGGGGGCAGCAACTAATGAAAAACTGTTTTTT	CASSLQGAATNEKLFF